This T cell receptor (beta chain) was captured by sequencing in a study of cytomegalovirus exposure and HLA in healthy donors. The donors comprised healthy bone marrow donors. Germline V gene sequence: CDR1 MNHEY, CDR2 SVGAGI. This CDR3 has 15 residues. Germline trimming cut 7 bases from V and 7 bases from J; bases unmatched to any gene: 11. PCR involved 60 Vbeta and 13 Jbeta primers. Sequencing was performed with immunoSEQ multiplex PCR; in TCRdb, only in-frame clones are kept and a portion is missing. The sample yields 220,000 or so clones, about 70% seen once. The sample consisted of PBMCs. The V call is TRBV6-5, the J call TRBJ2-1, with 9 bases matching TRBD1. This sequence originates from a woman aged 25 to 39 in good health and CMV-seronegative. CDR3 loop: CASTRGQGLGNEQFF. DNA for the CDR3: TGTGCCAGCACTCGAGGACAGGGGTTGGGGAATGAGCAGTTCTTC.